This passage covers 15 T cell receptor beta chains from one sample sequenced in a study of cytomegalovirus exposure and HLA in healthy donors. This PCR relied on a set of 60 Vbeta primers and 13 Jbeta primers. Profiling relied on immunoSEQ multiplex PCR, and the TCRdb table lists in-frame clones only, not all of them. This table has 45,000 to 65,000 clones, roughly 85% appearing once. The sequenced sample was PBMCs. Receptors originate from a man between 25 and 39 years old in good health and CMV-seronegative.

This clone was counted a few times. The chain uses TRBV4-2 and TRBJ1-1, with D unresolved. The CDR3 covers 14 residues. V lost 0 bases, J lost 0 bases, and 5 bases lay in between. Germline V CDR1 and CDR2: LGHNA, YNFKEQ. CDR3 residues: CASSQDRLNTEAFF. Written as DNA, the CDR3 is TGTGCCAGCAGCCAAGACAGATTGAACACTGAAGCTTTCTTT.

This clone was observed once. The chain links TRBV30 to TRBJ2-1; 10 nucleotides line up with TRBD2. The ends lost 4 bases at V and 6 bases at J; junction bases unmatched: 24. This CDR3 spans 20 amino acids. Germline V gene lookup returns CDR1 GTSNPN and CDR2 SVGIG (reference sequence). This CDR3 is CAWKMNWRLAGEVGFNEQFF. CDR3 sequence (DNA): TGTGCCTGGAAGATGAATTGGCGGCTAGCGGGAGAGGTTGGATTCAATGAGCAGTTCTTC.

The chain uses TRBV9 and TRBJ2-1, with D maybe TRBD2 (6 bases). Germline V gene lookup returns CDR1 SGDLS and CDR2 YYNGEE. The V and J ends lost 4 bases and 4 bases respectively, with 18 bases between them. CDR3 length: 16 amino acids. The CDR3 loop reads CASSRIGGGSYNEQFF. DNA of the CDR3: TGTGCCAGCAGCAGAATCGGGGGAGGATCGTACAATGAGCAGTTCTTC.

J is TRBJ2-1 and V is TRBV9; a possible D gene is TRBD2 (7 bases). Germline-derived CDR1 and CDR2 are SGDLS and YYNGEE. The CDR3 totals 15 residues. The V end was cut by 0 bases, the J end by 7 bases, with 14 bases between. For the CDR3, the DNA is TGTGCCAGCAGCGTAGACGGGGGGCTTGGAAATGAGCAGTTCTTC. Translating it yields CASSVDGGLGNEQFF.

This clone has a single count. V and J are TRBV7-8 and TRBJ2-5; D may be TRBD1 (5 bases). The CDR3 loop spans 14 amino acids. Trimming shortened V by 5 bases and J by 2 bases, and 12 bases separated the two germline ends. CDR1 is SGHVS, CDR2 FQNEAQ, per germline. CDR3 residues: CASSLGAAQETQYF. In DNA, the CDR3 is TGTGCCAGCAGCCTTGGGGCGGCACAAGAGACCCAGTACTTC.

This chain connects TRBV28 to TRBJ1-5, with D maybe TRBD1 (5 bases). V was cut by 6 bases and J by 0 bases, with 15 bases left in between. The CDR3 length is 16 residues. CDR1 and CDR2 (germline): MDHEN, SYDVKM. CDR3 nucleotides: TGTGCCAGCAGACTCCCGGGGGGAAATAGCAATCAGCCCCAGCATTTT. Its protein is CASRLPGGNSNQPQHF.

CDR3 coding DNA: TGTGCCAGCAGTTCTCACACAAACAGGGGGCTTGGGGCTTTCTTT. This encodes CASSSHTNRGLGAFF. The genes are TRBV28 and TRBJ1-1; 9 bases map to TRBD1. The V segment lost 4 bases and the J segment 11 bases; nucleotides outside the gene matches: 14. Germline values: CDR1 MDHEN, CDR2 SYDVKM. CDR3 length equals 15 residues.

The rearrangement links TRBV6-8 to TRBJ2-1; maybe TRBD1 (5 bases). The length of the CDR3 is 16 residues. Trimming took off 6 bases at V and 3 bases at J, with 18 bases between the two ends. The germline CDR1 and CDR2 sequences are MNHGY and SAAAGT. The CDR3 region is CASSRHRTLGYNEQFF. Here the CDR3 DNA reads TGTGCCAGCAGCCGACACCGGACACTTGGCTACAATGAGCAGTTCTTC.

CDR3 DNA sequence: TGTGCCACCAGCAATGTCCCAGGGGCCTGGGCCAACGTCCTGACTTTC. Its protein is CATSNVPGAWANVLTF. The gene calls are TRBV15 and TRBJ2-6; TRBD1 might be the D (6 bases). Per germline, CDR1 LNHNV and CDR2 YYDKDF (reference sequence). There are 16 residues in the CDR3. V lost 4 bases and J lost 5, with 15 bases in between.

The chain joins TRBV7-9 to TRBJ1-2; 8 positions match TRBD1. CDR3 length: 16 residues. The germline V gene has CDR1 SEHNR and CDR2 FQNEAQ (reference sequence). V shed 0 bases and J 10 bases; nucleotides not matched to a gene: 13. CDR3 bases: TGTGCCAGCAGCTTAGCCAGGGGGCAGTCGGCCCCTAACTACACCTTC. Its protein product is CASSLARGQSAPNYTF.

This chain joins TRBV13 and TRBJ2-7, with TRBD2 identical over 7 bases. The ends lost 5 bases at V and 0 bases at J; junction bases unmatched: 16. The CDR3 is 18 amino acids. Germline CDR1 PRHDT, CDR2 FYEKMQ (reference sequence). The CDR3 region is CASSPARRGREGSYEQYF. Written as DNA, the CDR3 is TGTGCCAGCAGCCCGGCCCGGAGGGGCAGGGAGGGCTCCTACGAGCAGTACTTC. The full variable domain, completed using reference TRBV13 and TRBJ2-7, is AAGVIQSPRHLIKEKRETATLKCYPIPRHDTVYWYQQGPGQDPQFLISFYEKMQSDKGSIPDRFSAQQFSDYHSELNMSSLELGDSALYFCASSPARRGREGSYEQYFGPGTRLTVT.

This clone is a singleton in its sample. This sequence joins TRBV27 and TRBJ1-1, with no clear D. The CDR3 extends over 11 amino acids. Germline CDR1 reads MNHEY; CDR2 reads SMNVEV (reference sequence). This CDR3 is CASGQNTEAFF. The CDR3 DNA is TGTGCTTCAGGTCAGAACACTGAAGCTTTCTTT.

The chain carries TRBV9 and TRBJ2-3, with D possibly TRBD2 on 6 matching bases. Looked up from germline, CDR1 is SGDLS and CDR2 is YYNGEE. V was cut by 6 bases and J by 2 bases, with 13 bases left in between. The CDR3 has 14 amino acids. DNA of the CDR3: TGTGCCAGCACCGACGGAGGGGCCACAGATACGCAGTATTTT. It is translated as CASTDGGATDTQYF.

The chain recombines TRBV7-6 with TRBJ2-5, with D possibly TRBD1 on 5 matching bases. Germline-derived CDR1 and CDR2 are SGHVS and FNYEAQ. V shed 6 bases and J shed 0 bases, with 17 bases lying between them. CDR3 length: 16 amino acids. This CDR3 reads CASSSSYYRYQETQYF. As DNA, the CDR3 is TGTGCCAGCAGTTCATCTTACTACAGGTACCAAGAGACCCAGTACTTC.

V is TRBV4-3 and J is TRBJ1-3; no firm D call. Germline lookup yields CDR1 LGHNA and CDR2 YSLEER. Trimming took 3 bases from V and 0 from J, leaving 9 bases between them. CDR3 length: 15 residues. Here the CDR3 DNA reads TGCGCCAGCAGCCAGGAATACTACTCTGGAAACACCATATATTTT. It specifies CASSQEYYSGNTIYF.